Sequencing of this T cell receptor beta chain was carried out in a study of T cells after somatic rescue of genetic block. This clone showed up just a few times. The germline V gene has CDR1 SGDLS and CDR2 YYNGEE. The CDR3 is made up of 15 amino acids. The V end lost 4 bases, the J end lost 8 bases, and 18 bases lay between the germline ends. Measured with immunoSEQ multiplex PCR; TCRdb has only the in-frame clones, and not every one. This sample carries over 10,000 clones, over 55% of them seen once, and the ten largest clones take 12%. The source is a boy aged 5-17 years. This rearrangement joins TRBV9 to TRBJ1-4; tentatively, D is TRBD1 (5 bases). Sample: peripheral blood mononuclear cells (PBMCs). The CDR3: CASSPWDGQGEKLFF. CDR3 nucleotide sequence: TGTGCCAGCAGCCCTTGGGACGGACAAGGCGAAAAACTGTTTTTT.